This TCR beta chain was retrieved from a study of OX40 agonist ivuxolimab in advanced cancers. The CDR3 consists of 15 residues. Between the trimmed V and J ends, which lost 1 base and 1 base, there was a span of 10 bases. Germline V lookup: CDR1 SGHVS, CDR2 FQNEAQ. Method: immunoSEQ multiplex PCR; TCRdb's copy keeps in-frame clones and lacks some. The sample holds 55,000 to 80,000 clones; roughly 86% are singletons and the top ten take less than 1.1%. The chain recombines TRBV7-8 with TRBJ1-1, with a tentative D call TRBD1 (6 bases). The receptor was derived from an adult with an advanced solid tumor such as melanoma, head and neck, liver or kidney cancer. Sequences were derived from CD4+ or CD8+ T cells sorted from blood, sampled in a trial of the OX40 agonist ivuxolimab. The CDR3 DNA follows: TGTGCCAGCAGCTTAGGGGGGCCCCAGAACACTGAAGCTTTCTTT. This gives the protein CASSLGGPQNTEAFF.